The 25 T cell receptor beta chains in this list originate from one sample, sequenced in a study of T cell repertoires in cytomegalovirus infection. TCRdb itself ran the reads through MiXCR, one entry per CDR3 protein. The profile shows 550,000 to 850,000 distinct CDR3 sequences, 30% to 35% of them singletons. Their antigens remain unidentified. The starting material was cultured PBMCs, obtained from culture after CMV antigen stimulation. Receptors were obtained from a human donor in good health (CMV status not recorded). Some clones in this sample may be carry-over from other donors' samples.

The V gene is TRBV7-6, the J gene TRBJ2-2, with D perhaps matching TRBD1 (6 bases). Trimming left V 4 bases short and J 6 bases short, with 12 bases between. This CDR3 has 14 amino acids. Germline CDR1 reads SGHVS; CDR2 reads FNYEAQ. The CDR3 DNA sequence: TGTGCCAGCAGCTCATCGGCAGGGGCCGGGGAGCTGTTTTTT. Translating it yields CASSSSAGAGELFF.

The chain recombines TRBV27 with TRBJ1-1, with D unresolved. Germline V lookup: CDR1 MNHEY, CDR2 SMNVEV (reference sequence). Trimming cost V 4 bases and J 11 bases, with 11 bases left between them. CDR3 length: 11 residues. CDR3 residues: CASSYGQLAFF. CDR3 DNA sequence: TGTGCCAGCAGTTATGGGCAGCTGGCTTTCTTT.

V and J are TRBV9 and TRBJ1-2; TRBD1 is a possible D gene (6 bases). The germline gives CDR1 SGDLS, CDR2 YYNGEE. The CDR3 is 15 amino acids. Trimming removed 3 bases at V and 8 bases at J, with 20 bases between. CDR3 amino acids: CASSDSGHGTYGYTF. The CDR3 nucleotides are TGTGCCAGCAGCGACTCGGGACACGGGACCTACGGCTACACCTTC.

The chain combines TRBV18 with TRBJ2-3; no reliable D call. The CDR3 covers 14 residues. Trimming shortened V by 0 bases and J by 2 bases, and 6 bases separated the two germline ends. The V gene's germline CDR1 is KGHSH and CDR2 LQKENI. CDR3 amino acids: CASSPPIHTDTQYF. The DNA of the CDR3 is TGTGCCAGCTCACCACCAATTCACACAGATACGCAGTATTTT.

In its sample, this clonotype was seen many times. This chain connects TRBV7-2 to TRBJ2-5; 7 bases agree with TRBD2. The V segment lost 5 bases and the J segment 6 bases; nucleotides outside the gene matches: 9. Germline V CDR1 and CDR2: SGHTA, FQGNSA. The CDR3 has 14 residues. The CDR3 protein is CASSPGLDRQTQYF. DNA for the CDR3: TGTGCCAGCAGCCCAGGACTAGATAGGCAGACCCAGTACTTC.

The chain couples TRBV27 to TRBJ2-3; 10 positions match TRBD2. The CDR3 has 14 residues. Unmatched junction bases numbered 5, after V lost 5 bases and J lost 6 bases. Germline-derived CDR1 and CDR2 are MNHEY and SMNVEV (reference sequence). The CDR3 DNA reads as TGTGCCAGCAGTCAGCGGGGGGGCCGCGATACGCAGTATTTT. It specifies CASSQRGGRDTQYF.

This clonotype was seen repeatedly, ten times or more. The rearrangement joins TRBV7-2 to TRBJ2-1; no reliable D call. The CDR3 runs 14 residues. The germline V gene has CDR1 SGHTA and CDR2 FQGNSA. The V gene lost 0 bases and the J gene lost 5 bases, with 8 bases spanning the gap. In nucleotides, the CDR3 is TGTGCCAGCAGCTTAGCGTCTATGGACAATGAGCAGTTCTTC. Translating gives CASSLASMDNEQFF.

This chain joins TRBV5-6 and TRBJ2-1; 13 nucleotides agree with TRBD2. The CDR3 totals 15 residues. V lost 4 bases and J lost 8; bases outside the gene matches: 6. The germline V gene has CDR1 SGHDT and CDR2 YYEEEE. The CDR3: CASSGGLAGVDEQFF. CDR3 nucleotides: TGTGCCAGCAGCGGCGGACTAGCGGGAGTCGATGAGCAGTTCTTC.

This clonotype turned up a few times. CDR3 residues: CASKEGWMNTEAFF. The CDR3 DNA reads as TGTGCCAGTAAGGAGGGTTGGATGAACACTGAAGCTTTCTTT. The V and J genes are TRBV19 and TRBJ1-1; the D is unclear. V lost 7 bases, J lost 0 bases, and 12 bases lay in between. The CDR3 runs to 14 residues. Germline CDR1 reads LNHDA; CDR2 reads SQIVND (reference sequence).

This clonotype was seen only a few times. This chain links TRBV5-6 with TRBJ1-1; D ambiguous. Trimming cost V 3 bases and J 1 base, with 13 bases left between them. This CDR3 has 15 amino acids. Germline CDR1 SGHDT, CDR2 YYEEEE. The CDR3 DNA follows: TGTGCCAGCAGCTCCGAAGGAACACGGAACACTGAAGCTTTCTTT. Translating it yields CASSSEGTRNTEAFF.

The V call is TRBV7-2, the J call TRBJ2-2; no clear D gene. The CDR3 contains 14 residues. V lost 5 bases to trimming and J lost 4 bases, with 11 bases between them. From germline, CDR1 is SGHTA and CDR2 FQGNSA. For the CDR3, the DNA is TGTGCCAGCAGCGCAAGAATAATCACCGGGGAGCTGTTTTTT. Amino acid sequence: CASSARIITGELFF.

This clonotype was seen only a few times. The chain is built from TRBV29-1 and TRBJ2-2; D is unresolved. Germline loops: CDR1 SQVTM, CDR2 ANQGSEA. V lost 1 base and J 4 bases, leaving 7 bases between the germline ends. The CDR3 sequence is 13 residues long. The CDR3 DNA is TGCAGCGTTGAAGTATCGGTCACCGGGGAGCTGTTTTTT. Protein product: CSVEVSVTGELFF.

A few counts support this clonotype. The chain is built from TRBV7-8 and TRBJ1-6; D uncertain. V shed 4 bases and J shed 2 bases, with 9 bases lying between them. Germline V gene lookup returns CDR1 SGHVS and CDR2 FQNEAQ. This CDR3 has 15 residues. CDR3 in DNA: TGTGCCAGCAGCTCAAACACAGCCTATAATTCACCCCTCCACTTT. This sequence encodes CASSSNTAYNSPLHF. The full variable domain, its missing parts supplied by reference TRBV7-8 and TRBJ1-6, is GAGVSQSPRYKVAKRGQDVALRCDPISGHVSLFWYQQALGQGPEFLTYFQNEAQLDKSGLPSDRFFAERPEGSVSTLKIQRTQQEDSAVYLCASSSNTAYNSPLHFGNGTRLTVT.

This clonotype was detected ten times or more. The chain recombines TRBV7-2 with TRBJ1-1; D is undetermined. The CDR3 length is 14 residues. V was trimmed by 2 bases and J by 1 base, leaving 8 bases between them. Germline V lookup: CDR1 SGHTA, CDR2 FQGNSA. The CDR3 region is CASSLTRRNTEAFF. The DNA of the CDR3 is TGTGCCAGCAGCTTAACCAGGAGGAACACTGAAGCTTTCTTT.

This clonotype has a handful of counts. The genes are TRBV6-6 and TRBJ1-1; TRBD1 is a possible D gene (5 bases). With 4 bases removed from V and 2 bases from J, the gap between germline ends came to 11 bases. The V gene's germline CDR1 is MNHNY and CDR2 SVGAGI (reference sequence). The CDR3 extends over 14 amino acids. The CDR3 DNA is TGTGCCAGCAGTTTCGATACAGGAAACACTGAAGCTTTCTTT. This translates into CASSFDTGNTEAFF.

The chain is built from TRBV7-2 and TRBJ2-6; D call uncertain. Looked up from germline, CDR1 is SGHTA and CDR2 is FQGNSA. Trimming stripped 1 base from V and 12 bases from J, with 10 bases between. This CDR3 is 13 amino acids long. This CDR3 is CASSLGVKGVLTF. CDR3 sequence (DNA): TGTGCCAGCAGCTTAGGAGTTAAGGGCGTCCTGACTTTC.

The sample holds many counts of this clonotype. This chain's CDR3 is CASSFRDRDYEQYF. The CDR3 DNA sequence: TGTGCCAGCAGCTTCCGGGACAGGGACTACGAGCAGTACTTC. The rearrangement joins TRBV7-9 to TRBJ2-7, with TRBD1 identical over 9 bases. Germline V gives CDR1 SEHNR, CDR2 FQNEAQ (reference sequence). V dropped 3 bases and J dropped 3; count of bases not matched to a gene: 3. The CDR3 has 14 amino acids. The whole variable domain, filled in from reference TRBV7-9 and TRBJ2-7, reads DTGVSQNPRHKITKRGQNVTFRCDPISEHNRLYWYRQTLGQGPEFLTYFQNEAQLEKSRLLSDRFSAERPKGSFSTLEIQRTEQGDSAMYLCASSFRDRDYEQYFGPGTRLTVT.

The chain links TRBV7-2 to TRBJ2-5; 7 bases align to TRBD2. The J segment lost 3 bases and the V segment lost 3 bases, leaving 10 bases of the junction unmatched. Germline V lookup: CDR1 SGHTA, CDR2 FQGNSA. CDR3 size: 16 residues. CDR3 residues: CASSFDGGRREETQYF. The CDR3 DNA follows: TGTGCCAGCAGCTTTGATGGCGGGAGAAGGGAAGAGACCCAGTACTTC. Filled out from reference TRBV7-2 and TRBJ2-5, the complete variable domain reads GAGVSQSPSNKVTEKGKDVELRCDPISGHTALYWYRQSLGQGLEFLIYFQGNSAPDKSGLPSDRFSAERTGGSVSTLTIQRTQQEDSAVYLCASSFDGGRREETQYFGPGTRLLVL.

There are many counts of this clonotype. The CDR3 DNA reads TGTGCCAGCAGCTCCTCGAGAGGGGGCACTGAAGCTTTCTTT. Protein product: CASSSSRGGTEAFF. This rearrangement joins TRBV7-2 to TRBJ1-1; tentative D call: TRBD1 (6 bases). Trimming removed 4 bases at V and 4 bases at J, with 13 bases between. This CDR3 region has 14 residues. The V gene's germline CDR1 is SGHTA and CDR2 FQGNSA.

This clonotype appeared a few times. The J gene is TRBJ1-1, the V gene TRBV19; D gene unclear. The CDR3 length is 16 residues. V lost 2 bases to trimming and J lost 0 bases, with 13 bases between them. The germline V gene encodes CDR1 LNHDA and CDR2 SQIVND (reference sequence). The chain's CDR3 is CASSIRLTFMNTEAFF. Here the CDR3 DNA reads TGTGCCAGTAGTATAAGGCTGACGTTCATGAACACTGAAGCTTTCTTT.

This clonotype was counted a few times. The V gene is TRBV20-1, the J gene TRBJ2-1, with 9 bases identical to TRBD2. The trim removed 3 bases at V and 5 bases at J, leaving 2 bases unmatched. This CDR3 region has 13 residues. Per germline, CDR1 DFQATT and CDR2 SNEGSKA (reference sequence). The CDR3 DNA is TGCAGTGCTAGTCCTAGCGGGGACAATGAGCAGTTCTTC. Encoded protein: CSASPSGDNEQFF.

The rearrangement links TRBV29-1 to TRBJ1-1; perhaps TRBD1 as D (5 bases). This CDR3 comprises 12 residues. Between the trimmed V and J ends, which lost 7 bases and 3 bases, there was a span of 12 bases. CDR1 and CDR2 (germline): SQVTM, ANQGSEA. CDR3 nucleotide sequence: TGCAGCGCGAAGGGGTTGGACACTGAAGCTTTCTTT. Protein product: CSAKGLDTEAFF. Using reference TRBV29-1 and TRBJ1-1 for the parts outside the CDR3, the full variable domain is SAVISQKPSRDICQRGTSLTIQCQVDSQVTMMFWYRQQPGQSLTLIATANQGSEATYESGFVIDKFPISRPNLTFSTLTVSNMSPEDSSIYLCSAKGLDTEAFFGQGTRLTVV.

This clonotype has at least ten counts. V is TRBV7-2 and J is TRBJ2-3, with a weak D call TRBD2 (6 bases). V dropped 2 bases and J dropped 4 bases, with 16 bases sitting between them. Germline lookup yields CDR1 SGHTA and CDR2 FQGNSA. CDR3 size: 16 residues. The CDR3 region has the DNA TGTGCCAGCAGCTTATCCTACGGGAGTGTCGCAGATACGCAGTATTTT. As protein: CASSLSYGSVADTQYF.

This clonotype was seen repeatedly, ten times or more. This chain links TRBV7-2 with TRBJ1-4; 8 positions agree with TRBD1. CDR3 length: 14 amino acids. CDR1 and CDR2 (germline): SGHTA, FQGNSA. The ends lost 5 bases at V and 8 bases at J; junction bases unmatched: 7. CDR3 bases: TGTGCCAGCAGCCGGGACAGGTCTGACGAAAAACTGTTTTTT. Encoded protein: CASSRDRSDEKLFF.

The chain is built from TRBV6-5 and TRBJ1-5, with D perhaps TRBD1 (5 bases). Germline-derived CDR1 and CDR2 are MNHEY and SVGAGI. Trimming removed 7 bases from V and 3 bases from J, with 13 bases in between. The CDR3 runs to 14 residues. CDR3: CASTKPGHNQPQHF. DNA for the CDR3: TGTGCCAGCACTAAACCAGGACACAATCAGCCCCAGCATTTT.